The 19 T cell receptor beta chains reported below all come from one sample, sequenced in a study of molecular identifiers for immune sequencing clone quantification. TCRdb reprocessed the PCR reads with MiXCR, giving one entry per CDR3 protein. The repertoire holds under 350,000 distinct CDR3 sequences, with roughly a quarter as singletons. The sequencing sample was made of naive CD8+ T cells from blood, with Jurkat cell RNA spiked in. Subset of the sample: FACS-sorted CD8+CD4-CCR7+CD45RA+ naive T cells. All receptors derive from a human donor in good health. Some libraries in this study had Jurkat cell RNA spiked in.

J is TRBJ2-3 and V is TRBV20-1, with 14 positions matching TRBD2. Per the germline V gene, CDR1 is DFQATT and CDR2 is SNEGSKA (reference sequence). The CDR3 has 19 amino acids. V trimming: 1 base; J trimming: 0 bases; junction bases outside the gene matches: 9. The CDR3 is CSARARTSGRPHSTDTQYF. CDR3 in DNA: TGCAGTGCTAGAGCCCGGACTAGCGGGAGGCCCCATAGCACAGATACGCAGTATTTT.

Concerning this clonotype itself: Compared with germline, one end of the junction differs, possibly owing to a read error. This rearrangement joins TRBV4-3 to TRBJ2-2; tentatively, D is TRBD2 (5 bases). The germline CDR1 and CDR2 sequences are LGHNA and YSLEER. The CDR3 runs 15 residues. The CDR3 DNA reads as TGCGCCCGCAGCCAGGACTGGGGAGCACCTGGGGAGCTGTTTTTT. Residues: CARSQDWGAPGELFF.

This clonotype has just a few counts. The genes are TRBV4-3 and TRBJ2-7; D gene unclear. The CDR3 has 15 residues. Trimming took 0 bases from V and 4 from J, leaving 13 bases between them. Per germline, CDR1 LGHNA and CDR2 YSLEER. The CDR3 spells CASSQDLSSSYEQYF. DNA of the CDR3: TGCGCCAGCAGCCAAGATCTTAGTAGTAGTTACGAGCAGTACTTC.

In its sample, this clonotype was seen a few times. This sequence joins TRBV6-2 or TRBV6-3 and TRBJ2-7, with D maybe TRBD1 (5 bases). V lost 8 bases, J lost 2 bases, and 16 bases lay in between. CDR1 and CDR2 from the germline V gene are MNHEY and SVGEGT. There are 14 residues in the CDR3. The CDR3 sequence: CASCSLDRTYEQYF. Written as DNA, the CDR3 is TGTGCCAGCTGCAGTTTAGACAGAACCTACGAGCAGTACTTC.

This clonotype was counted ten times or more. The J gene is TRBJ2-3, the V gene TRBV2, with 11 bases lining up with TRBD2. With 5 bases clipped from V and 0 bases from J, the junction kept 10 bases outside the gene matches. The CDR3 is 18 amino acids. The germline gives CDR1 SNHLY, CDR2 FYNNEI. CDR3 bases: TGTGCCAGCAGTTTTACTCTGACTAGCGGGGATAGCACAGATACGCAGTATTTT. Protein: CASSFTLTSGDSTDTQYF.

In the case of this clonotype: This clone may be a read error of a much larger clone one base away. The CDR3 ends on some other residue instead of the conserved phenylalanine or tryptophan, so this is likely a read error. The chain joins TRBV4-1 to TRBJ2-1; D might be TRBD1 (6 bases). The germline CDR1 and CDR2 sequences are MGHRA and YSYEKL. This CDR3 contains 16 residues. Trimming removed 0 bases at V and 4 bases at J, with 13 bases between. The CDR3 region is CASSQERQGIYNEQFL. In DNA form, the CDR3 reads TGCGCCAGCAGCCAAGAACGCCAGGGGATATACAATGAGCAGTTCCTC.

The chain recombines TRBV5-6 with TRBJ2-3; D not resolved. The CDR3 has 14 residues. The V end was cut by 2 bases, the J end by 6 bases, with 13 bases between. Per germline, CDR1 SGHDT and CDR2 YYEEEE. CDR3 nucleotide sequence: TGTGCCAGCAGCTTAGAGGAGTCCGGGGATACGCAGTATTTT. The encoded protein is CASSLEESGDTQYF.

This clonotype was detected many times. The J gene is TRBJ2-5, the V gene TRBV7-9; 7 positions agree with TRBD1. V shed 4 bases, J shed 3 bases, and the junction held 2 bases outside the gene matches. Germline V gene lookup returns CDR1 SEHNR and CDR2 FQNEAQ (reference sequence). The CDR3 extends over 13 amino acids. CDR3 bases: TGTGCCAGCAGCTCCCAGGGGGAAGAGACCCAGTACTTC. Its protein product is CASSSQGEETQYF.

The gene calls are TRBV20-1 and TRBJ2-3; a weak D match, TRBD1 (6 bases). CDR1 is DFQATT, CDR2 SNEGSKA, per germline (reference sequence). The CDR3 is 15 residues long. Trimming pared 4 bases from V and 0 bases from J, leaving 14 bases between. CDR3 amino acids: CSAKGTTYSTDTQYF. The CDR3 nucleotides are TGCAGTGCTAAGGGGACAACCTACAGCACAGATACGCAGTATTTT.

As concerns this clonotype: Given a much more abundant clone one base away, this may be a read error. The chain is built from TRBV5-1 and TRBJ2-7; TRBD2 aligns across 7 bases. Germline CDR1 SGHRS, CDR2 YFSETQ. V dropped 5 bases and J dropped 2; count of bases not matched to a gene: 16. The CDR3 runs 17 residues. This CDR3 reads CASSPYGASRGAYEQYF. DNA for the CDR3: TGCGCCAGCAGTCCTTATGGGGCCTCCCGGGGGGCCTACGAGCAGTACTTC.

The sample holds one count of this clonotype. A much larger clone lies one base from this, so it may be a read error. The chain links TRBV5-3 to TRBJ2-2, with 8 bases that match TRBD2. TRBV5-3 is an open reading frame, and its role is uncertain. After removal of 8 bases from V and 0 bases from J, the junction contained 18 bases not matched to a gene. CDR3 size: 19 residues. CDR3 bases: TGTGCCAGCAGCGCTGGGAACAGCGGACTAGCAGCGAACACCGGGGAGCTGTTTTTT. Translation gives CASSAGNSGLAANTGELFF.

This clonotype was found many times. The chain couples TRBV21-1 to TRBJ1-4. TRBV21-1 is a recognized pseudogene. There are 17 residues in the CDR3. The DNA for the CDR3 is TGTGCCAGCAGAGGAAGCGGGGGACGGACAACTAATGAAAAACTGTTTTTT. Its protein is CASRGSGGRTTNEKLFF.

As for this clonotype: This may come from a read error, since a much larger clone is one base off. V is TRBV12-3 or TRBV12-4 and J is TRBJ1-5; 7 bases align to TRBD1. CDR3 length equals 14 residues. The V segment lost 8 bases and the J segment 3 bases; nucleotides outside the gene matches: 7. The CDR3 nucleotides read TGTGCCAGCCGTCTACAGGGGAACAATCAGCCCCAGCATTTT. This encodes CASRLQGNNQPQHF.

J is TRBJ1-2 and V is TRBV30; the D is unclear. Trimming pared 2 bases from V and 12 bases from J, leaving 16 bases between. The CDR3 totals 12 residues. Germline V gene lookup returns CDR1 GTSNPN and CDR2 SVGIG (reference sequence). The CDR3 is CAWSQDMWPDTF. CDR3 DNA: TGTGCCTGGAGTCAAGACATGTGGCCAGACACCTTC.

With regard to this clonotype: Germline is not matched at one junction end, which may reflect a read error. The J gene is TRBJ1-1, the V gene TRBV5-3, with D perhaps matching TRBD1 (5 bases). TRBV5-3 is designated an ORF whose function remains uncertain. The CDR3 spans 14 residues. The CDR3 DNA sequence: TGTGCCAGGAGCTTGTCCGGGGCGGACACTGAAGCTTTCTTT. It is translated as CARSLSGADTEAFF.

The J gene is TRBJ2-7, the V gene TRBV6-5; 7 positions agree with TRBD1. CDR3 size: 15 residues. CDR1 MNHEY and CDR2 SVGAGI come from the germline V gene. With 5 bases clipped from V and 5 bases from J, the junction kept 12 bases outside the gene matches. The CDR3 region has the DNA TGTGCCAGCAGTAAACCGGGACAGATGAGCCACGAGCAGTACTTC. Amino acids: CASSKPGQMSHEQYF.

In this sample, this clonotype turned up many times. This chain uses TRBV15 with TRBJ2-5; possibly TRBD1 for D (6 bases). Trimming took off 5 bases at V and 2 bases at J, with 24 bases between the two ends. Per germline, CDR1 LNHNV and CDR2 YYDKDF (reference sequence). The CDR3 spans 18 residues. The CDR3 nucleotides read TGTGCCACCAGCTCAGGGGAACACTCCCGCTTACCGCAAGAGACCCAGTACTTC. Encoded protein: CATSSGEHSRLPQETQYF.

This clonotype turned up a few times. DNA of the CDR3: TGTGCCAGCAGCTTAGCGCGGGTTAAGGGACTAGGAAACACAGATACGCAGTATTTT. It codes for CASSLARVKGLGNTDTQYF. The J gene is TRBJ2-3, the V gene TRBV7-6, with TRBD2 identical over 8 bases. Germline V CDR1 and CDR2: SGHVS, FNYEAQ. Trimming removed 0 bases from V and 2 bases from J; junction bases left unmatched: 13. This CDR3 is 19 amino acids long.

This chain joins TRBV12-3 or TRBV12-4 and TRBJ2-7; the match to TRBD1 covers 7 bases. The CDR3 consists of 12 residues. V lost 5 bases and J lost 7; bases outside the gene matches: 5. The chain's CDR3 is CASSPSGQEQYF. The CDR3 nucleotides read TGTGCCAGCAGTCCTTCGGGACAGGAGCAGTACTTC.